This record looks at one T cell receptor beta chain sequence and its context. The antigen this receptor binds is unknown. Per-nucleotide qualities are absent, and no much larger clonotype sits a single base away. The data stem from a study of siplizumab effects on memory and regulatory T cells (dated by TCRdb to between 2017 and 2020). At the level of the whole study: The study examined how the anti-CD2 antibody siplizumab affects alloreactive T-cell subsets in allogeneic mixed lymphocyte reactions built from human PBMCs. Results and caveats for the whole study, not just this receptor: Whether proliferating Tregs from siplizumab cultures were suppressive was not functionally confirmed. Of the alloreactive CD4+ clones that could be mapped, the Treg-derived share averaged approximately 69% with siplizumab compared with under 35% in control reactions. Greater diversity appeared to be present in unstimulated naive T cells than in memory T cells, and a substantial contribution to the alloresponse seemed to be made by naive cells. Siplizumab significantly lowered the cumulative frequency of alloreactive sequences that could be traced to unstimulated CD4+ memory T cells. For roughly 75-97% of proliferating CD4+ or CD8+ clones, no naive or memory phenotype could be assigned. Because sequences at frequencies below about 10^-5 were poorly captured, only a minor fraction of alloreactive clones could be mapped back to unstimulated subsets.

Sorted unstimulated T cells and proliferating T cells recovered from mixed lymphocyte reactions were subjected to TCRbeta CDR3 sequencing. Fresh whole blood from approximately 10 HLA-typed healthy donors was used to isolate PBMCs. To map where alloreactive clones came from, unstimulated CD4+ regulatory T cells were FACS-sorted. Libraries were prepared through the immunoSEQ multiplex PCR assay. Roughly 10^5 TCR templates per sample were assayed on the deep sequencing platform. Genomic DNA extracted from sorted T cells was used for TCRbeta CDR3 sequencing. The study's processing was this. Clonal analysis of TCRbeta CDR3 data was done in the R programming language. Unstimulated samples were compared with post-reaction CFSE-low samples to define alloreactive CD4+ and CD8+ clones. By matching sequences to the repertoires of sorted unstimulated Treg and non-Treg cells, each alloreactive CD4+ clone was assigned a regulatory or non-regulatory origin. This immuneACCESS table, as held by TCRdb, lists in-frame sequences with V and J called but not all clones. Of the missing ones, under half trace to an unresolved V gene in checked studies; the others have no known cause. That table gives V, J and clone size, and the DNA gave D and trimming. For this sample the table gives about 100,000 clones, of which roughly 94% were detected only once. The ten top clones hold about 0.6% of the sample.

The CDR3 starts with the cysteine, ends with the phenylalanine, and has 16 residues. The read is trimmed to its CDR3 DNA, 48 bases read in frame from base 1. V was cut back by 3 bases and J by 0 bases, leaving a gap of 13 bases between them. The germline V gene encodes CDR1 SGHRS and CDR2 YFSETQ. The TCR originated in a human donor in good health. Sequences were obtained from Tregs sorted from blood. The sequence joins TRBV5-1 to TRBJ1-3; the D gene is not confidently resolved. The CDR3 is CASSWADVYSGNTIYF. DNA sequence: TGCGCCAGCAGCTGGGCGGACGTGTACTCTGGAAACACCATATATTTT.